This TCR beta chain is from a study of identical twins. TCRdb recomputed calls from the 5' RACE reads with MiXCR, one row per CDR3 protein. The sample consists of around 530,000 distinct CDR3 sequences, around 15% of them appearing once. This clonotype appeared a few times. Per germline, CDR1 SGHRS and CDR2 YFSETQ. The CDR3 is made up of 16 amino acids. Trimming cost V 2 bases and J 7 bases, with 20 bases left between them. The same data also contributed to another study, on yellow fever vaccine responses in identical twins.

This sequence joins TRBV5-1 and TRBJ2-3, with a weak D call TRBD1 (6 bases). Sequenced material: CD4+ T cells sorted from blood. The receptor comes from a woman under 30 in good health. The CDR3 spells CASSFLPGQLQNTQYF. CDR3 sequence (DNA): TGCGCCAGCAGCTTTTTACCGGGACAACTACAGAATACGCAGTATTTT.